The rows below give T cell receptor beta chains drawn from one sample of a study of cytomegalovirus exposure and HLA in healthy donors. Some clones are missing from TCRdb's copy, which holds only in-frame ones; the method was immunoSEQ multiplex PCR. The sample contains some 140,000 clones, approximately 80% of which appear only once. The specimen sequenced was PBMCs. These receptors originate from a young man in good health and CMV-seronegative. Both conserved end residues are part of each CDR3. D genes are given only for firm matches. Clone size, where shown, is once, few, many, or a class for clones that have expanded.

CASSSGGTNTEAFF | TGTGCCAGCAGTTCTGGGGGGACCAACACTGAAGCTTTCTTT | NA | TRBV28 | NA | TRBJ1-1
CSSSFFRQGNNEQYF | TGTTCCAGCAGCTTTTTCCGACAGGGAAATAACGAGCAGTACTTC | TRBD1 | TRBV7-9 | NA | TRBJ2-7
CAITAGFEQYF | TGTGCCATTACAGCGGGGTTTGAGCAGTACTTC | TRBD2 | TRBV6-6 | NA | TRBJ2-7
CAWTRTRAGANVLTF | TGTGCCTGGACCCGAACTCGCGCTGGGGCCAACGTCCTGACTTTC | NA | TRBV30 | NA | TRBJ2-6
CASRVDEAAFF | TGTGCCAGCAGGGTTGATGAGGCAGCTTTCTTT | NA | TRBV7-9 | few | TRBJ1-1
CASSSGGLSVEQFF | TGCGCCAGCAGCTCGGGGGGACTATCCGTTGAGCAGTTCTTC | TRBD2 | TRBV5-1 | NA | TRBJ2-1
CASASRHDTNTYEQYF | TGTGCCAGCGCCTCCCGCCACGACACGAACACCTACGAGCAGTACTTC | NA | TRBV13 | NA | TRBJ2-7
CASKQGQLTDHEQFF | TGCGCCAGCAAACAGGGACAGCTCACCGACCATGAGCAGTTCTTC | TRBD1 | TRBV5-1 | NA | TRBJ2-1
CASSPVPRGSNQPQHF | TGTGCCAGTAGTCCCGTCCCCAGGGGTAGCAATCAGCCCCAGCATTTT | NA | TRBV19 | NA | TRBJ1-5
CASSPPFPGTGGNTIYF | TGTGCCAGCAGCCCTCCTTTTCCCGGGACAGGGGGAAACACCATATATTTT | TRBD1 | TRBV7-6 | NA | TRBJ1-3
CASSPGLAGVF | TGTGCCAGCAGCCCCGGACTAGCGGGAGTCTTC | TRBD2 | TRBV7-9 | NA | TRBJ2-1
CASSMKRSGGETQYF | TGTGCCAGTAGTATGAAGCGGTCGGGGGGAGAGACCCAGTACTTC | TRBD2 | TRBV19 | NA | TRBJ2-5
CSVRRQPTNEKLFF | TGCAGCGTTCGTAGACAGCCAACTAATGAAAAACTGTTTTTT | NA | TRBV29-1 | NA | TRBJ1-4
CASSEGAGINEQFF | TGTGCCAGCAGTGAGGGAGCGGGAATCAATGAGCAGTTCTTC | TRBD2 | TRBV6-5 | few | TRBJ2-1
CASTAGQGVTDTQYF | TGTGCCAGTACGGCGGGACAGGGAGTCACAGATACGCAGTATTTT | TRBD1 | TRBV19 | once | TRBJ2-3
CAGTSGETQYF | TGTGCCGGTACTAGCGGAGAGACCCAGTACTTC | TRBD2 | TRBV5-8 | NA | TRBJ2-5
CASTWAGGSYNEQFF | TGCGCCAGCACCTGGGCGGGGGGCTCCTACAATGAGCAGTTCTTC | TRBD2 | TRBV5-1 | NA | TRBJ2-1
CASSLTVATNEKLFF | TGCGCCAGCAGCCTGACAGTTGCAACTAATGAAAAACTGTTTTTT | NA | TRBV5-1 | NA | TRBJ1-4
CASSRLALDTQYF | TGCGCCAGCAGCCGTCTAGCGTTAGATACGCAGTATTTT | NA | TRBV4-3 | few | TRBJ2-3
CASRRPGQGVKKTF | TGTGCCAGCAGACGGCCGGGACAGGGGGTTAAAAAAACCTTC | TRBD1 | TRBV28 | NA | TRBJ1-2
CASSYGGSSYNEQFF | TGTGCCAGCAGTTACGGCGGGAGCTCCTACAATGAGCAGTTCTTC | TRBD2 | TRBV6-5 | NA | TRBJ2-1
CASSLKSRARYTF | TGCGCCAGCAGTCTTAAAAGCAGGGCCCGCTACACCTTC | NA | TRBV10-1 | NA | TRBJ1-2
CASRTEQGGDSPLHF | TGTGCCAGCAGGACAGAACAGGGTGGGGATTCACCCCTCCACTTT | NA | TRBV27 | NA | TRBJ1-6
CASHQGAILGGYTF | TGTGCCAGCCACCAGGGGGCCATCCTTGGCGGCTACACCTTC | TRBD1 | TRBV6-1 | NA | TRBJ1-2
CASSLTSSNEQFF | TGTGCCAGCAGCCTAACTAGCAGCAATGAGCAGTTCTTC | NA | TRBV28 | NA | TRBJ2-1
CASSGSGGQSYNEQFF | TGTGCCAGCAGCGGATCCGGAGGGCAAAGCTACAATGAGCAGTTCTTC | NA | TRBV9 | NA | TRBJ2-1
CASSLGLAGAEQYF | TGTGCCAGCAGCCTCGGACTAGCGGGAGCCGAGCAGTACTTC | TRBD2 | TRBV11-1 | NA | TRBJ2-7
CAWSVGGQSSNQPQHF | TGTGCCTGGAGTGTAGGGGGACAGAGTAGCAATCAGCCCCAGCATTTT | TRBD1 | TRBV30 | NA | TRBJ1-5
CASSSVRQRTNTEAFF | TGTGCCAGCAGTTCGGTACGACAGCGTACGAACACTGAAGCTTTCTTT | NA | TRBV27 | NA | TRBJ1-1
CASSVAGGQQFF | TGTGCCAGCAGCGTAGCGGGGGGACAGCAGTTCTTC | TRBD2 | TRBV9 | NA | TRBJ2-1